This T cell receptor (beta chain) stems from a study of tumor and adjacent non-tumor tissue in lung cancer. No cell sorting was done before RNA was extracted from the tissue. This non-tumor lung sample came from over 3 cm beyond the tumor edge. Turning to this clonotype: No antigen is known for it. One junction end does not reproduce the germline sequence, and a read error may be involved.

This CDR3 is built from 17 residues. The germline V gene encodes CDR1 SGHNT and CDR2 YYREEE (reference sequence). A modified ARM-PCR protocol with three rounds of nested PCR amplified TCRbeta. A single record per CDR3 protein comes from TCRdb applying MiXCR to the multiplex PCR reads. This table has about 110,000 distinct CDR3 sequences, 62% appearing once. Study results and caveats: Normal lung showed higher cumulative top 100 clone frequency than tumor.

The material sequenced was distant non-tumor lung tissue. The receptor was derived from a man in his sixties with non-small cell lung cancer. This chain links TRBV5-4 with TRBJ2-1; D may correspond to TRBD1 or TRBD2 (5 bases each). For the CDR3, the DNA is TGTGCTAGCAGCCCGTACGGTTCGGGACCAGCCCTAAATGAGCAGTTCTTC. It codes for CASSPYGSGPALNEQFF.